This passage covers 15 T cell receptor beta chains from one sample sequenced in a study of shared clonotypes between healthy human individuals (TCRdb year 2020). Receptor libraries were prepared by the immunoSEQ multiplex PCR assay. The table was pulled from immuneACCESS by TCRdb, which kept in-frame rearrangements only. Such tables lose some clones; where checked, under half of the loss comes from unresolved V genes, and the rest has no known cause. The sample includes around 510,000 clones, with 90% to 97% observed a single time. The ten largest clones represent under 0.065% of the sample. Source material: naive CD4+ T cells sorted from blood. The sample's cell subset or site label, in plain terms: CD45RA+ positively selected. These receptors originate from a woman between 25 and 40 years old in good health.

Points on this clone: Other nucleotide sequences from this sample produce the same CDR3. This rearrangement joins TRBV5-1 to TRBJ2-5; D gene unclear. The CDR3 has 12 amino acids. Trimming stripped 4 bases from V and 2 bases from J, with 6 bases between. CDR1 is SGHRS, CDR2 YFSETQ, per germline. The CDR3 protein is CASSPDQETQYF. The DNA for the CDR3 is TGCGCCAGCAGCCCTGATCAAGAGACCCAGTACTTC.

This chain links TRBV19 with TRBJ1-4; TRBD1 might be the D (6 bases). This CDR3 region has 15 residues. The germline V gene has CDR1 LNHDA and CDR2 SQIVND (reference sequence). The V gene lost 7 bases and the J gene lost 7 bases, with 19 bases spanning the gap. The CDR3 region is CASTRRGGSIEKLFF. CDR3 DNA: TGTGCCAGTACAAGAAGGGGGGGATCAATTGAAAAACTGTTTTTT. The entire variable domain, with the rest obtained from reference TRBV19 and TRBJ1-4, is as follows: DGGITQSPKYLFRKEGQNVTLSCEQNLNHDAMYWYRQDPGQGLRLIYYSQIVNDFQKGDIAEGYSVSREKKESFPLTVTSAQKNPTAFYLCASTRRGGSIEKLFFGSGTQLSVL.

The chain employs TRBV25-1 and TRBJ1-1, with 7 bases that match TRBD1. The CDR3 spans 14 residues. Trimming took 4 bases from V and 0 from J; bases not matched to a gene: 2. Germline values: CDR1 MGHDK, CDR2 SYGVNS. CDR3 protein: CASSGGQLNTEAFF. The CDR3 DNA reads as TGTGCCAGCAGTGGGGGACAGTTGAACACTGAAGCTTTCTTT.

The chain employs TRBV28 and TRBJ1-5; TRBD1 matches 10 bases. This CDR3 contains 17 residues. J was trimmed by 7 bases and V by 6 bases; bases with no gene match: 15. Germline V gene lookup returns CDR1 MDHEN and CDR2 SYDVKM. The CDR3 here is CASRPPLGTGDRQPQHF. Here the CDR3 DNA reads TGTGCCAGCAGACCACCTTTGGGGACAGGGGACCGGCAGCCCCAGCATTTT. Together with reference TRBV28 and TRBJ1-5, the CDR3 gives the full variable domain: DVKVTQSSRYLVKRTGEKVFLECVQDMDHENMFWYRQDPGLGLRLIYFSYDVKMKEKGDIPEGYSVSREKKERFSLILESASTNQTSMYLCASRPPLGTGDRQPQHFGDGTRLSIL.

This clone came up once. The chain recombines TRBV5-1 with TRBJ2-7, with unresolved D. CDR1 SGHRS and CDR2 YFSETQ come from the germline V gene. The CDR3 loop spans 15 amino acids. The V and J ends lost 0 bases and 1 base respectively, with 11 bases between them. CDR3 nucleotides: TGCGCCAGCAGCTTGGCCGAGGCGGAGTCCTACGAGCAGTACTTC. Encoded protein: CASSLAEAESYEQYF.

The chain carries TRBV5-6 and TRBJ1-1; 7 nucleotides line up with TRBD1. CDR1 and CDR2 (germline): SGHDT, YYEEEE. This CDR3 has 16 amino acids. After removal of 6 bases from V and 10 bases from J, the junction contained 21 bases not matched to a gene. CDR3: CASTAKIQGIASGAFF. For the CDR3, the DNA is TGTGCCAGCACCGCAAAGATACAGGGGATAGCGTCGGGAGCTTTCTTT.

The chain is built from TRBV5-1 and TRBJ2-1; 14 bases match TRBD2. The germline V gene has CDR1 SGHRS and CDR2 YFSETQ. This CDR3 region has 16 residues. Germline trimming cut 4 bases from V and 4 bases from J; bases unmatched to any gene: 4. CDR3 in amino acids: CASSIGLAGGYNEQFF. The CDR3 nucleotides read TGCGCCAGCAGCATAGGACTAGCGGGGGGATACAATGAGCAGTTCTTC.

This chain uses TRBV7-2 with TRBJ2-7, with no clear D. Trimming shortened V by 5 bases and J by 2 bases, and 10 bases separated the two germline ends. This CDR3 has 13 residues. Germline CDR1 SGHTA, CDR2 FQGNSA. The CDR3 DNA follows: TGTGCCAGCAGCCTACCCCCAACCTACGAGCAGTACTTC. Translation: CASSLPPTYEQYF. Supplemented by reference TRBV7-2 and TRBJ2-7, the full variable domain reads GAGVSQSPSNKVTEKGKDVELRCDPISGHTALYWYRQSLGQGLEFLIYFQGNSAPDKSGLPSDRFSAERTGGSVSTLTIQRTQQEDSAVYLCASSLPPTYEQYFGPGTRLTVT.

This clone was counted once. The chain is built from TRBV7-3 and TRBJ2-3; D is perhaps TRBD1 (5 bases). This CDR3 spans 15 amino acids. CDR1 and CDR2 (germline): SGHTA, FQGTGA. The V end lost 1 base, the J end lost 6 bases, and 14 bases lay between the germline ends. The CDR3 protein is CASSLMAGRKDTQYF. CDR3 nucleotide sequence: TGTGCCAGCAGCTTAATGGCAGGGCGAAAGGATACGCAGTATTTT.

V and J are TRBV4-1 and TRBJ2-7; 8 nucleotides match TRBD2. Per the germline V gene, CDR1 is MGHRA and CDR2 is YSYEKL. The CDR3 totals 14 residues. The junction had 8 bases not matched to a gene; V was cut back by 4 bases and J by 6 bases. In nucleotides, the CDR3 is TGCGCCAGCAGCCTTAGCGGGAACGAGGGCGAGCAGTACTTC. Protein: CASSLSGNEGEQYF.

The chain employs TRBV5-5 and TRBJ2-7; 11 bases line up with TRBD1. The V segment lost 2 bases and the J segment 7 bases; nucleotides outside the gene matches: 5. CDR1 and CDR2 (germline): SGHKS, YYEKEE (reference sequence). The CDR3 extends over 14 amino acids. The CDR3 nucleotides read TGTGCCAGCAGCTTTTGGGGACAGGGGGATGAGCAGTACTTC. Its protein product is CASSFWGQGDEQYF.

The chain employs TRBV19 and TRBJ2-7; 7 bases align to TRBD1. The CDR3 runs to 14 residues. The trim removed 4 bases at V and 5 bases at J, leaving 8 bases unmatched. The V gene's germline CDR1 is LNHDA and CDR2 SQIVND (reference sequence). CDR3 in DNA: TGTGCCAGTAGTAGACAGGGCGGTGTTAACGAGCAGTACTTC. Translating it yields CASSRQGGVNEQYF.

The J gene is TRBJ1-4, the V gene TRBV4-1; 9 bases line up with TRBD1. The CDR3 spans 16 residues. Unmatched junction bases numbered 8, after V lost 4 bases and J lost 5 bases. Germline V gene data show CDR1 as MGHRA and CDR2 as YSYEKL. The CDR3 DNA reads as TGCGCCAGCAGCCGCGGGACAGGGAGTACAAATGAAAAACTGTTTTTT. Its translation: CASSRGTGSTNEKLFF.

This clone was recorded once. This chain uses TRBV30 with TRBJ1-4; D is possibly TRBD1 (5 bases). CDR3 length equals 14 residues. Trimming took 2 bases from V and 10 from J, leaving 17 bases between them. The V gene's germline CDR1 is GTSNPN and CDR2 SVGIG (reference sequence). CDR3 sequence reads: CAWSSRRAEGKLFF. DNA for the CDR3: TGTGCCTGGAGTTCGCGCAGGGCAGAGGGAAAACTGTTTTTT.

The chain uses TRBV5-1 and TRBJ1-2; TRBD1 matches at 10 bases. Germline V gene data show CDR1 as SGHRS and CDR2 as YFSETQ. V was pared by 4 bases and J by 2 bases, with 14 bases of the junction left unmatched. CDR3 length equals 18 residues. The CDR3 reads CASSPLSSGQGRNYGYTF. CDR3 nucleotides: TGCGCCAGCAGCCCCCTATCCTCGGGACAGGGGCGAAACTATGGCTACACCTTC.